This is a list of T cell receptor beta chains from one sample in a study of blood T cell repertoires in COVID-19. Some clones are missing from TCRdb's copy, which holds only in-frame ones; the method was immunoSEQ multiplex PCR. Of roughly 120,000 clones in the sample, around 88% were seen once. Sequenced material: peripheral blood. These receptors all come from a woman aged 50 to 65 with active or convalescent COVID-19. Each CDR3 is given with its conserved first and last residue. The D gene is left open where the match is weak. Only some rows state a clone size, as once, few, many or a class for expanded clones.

TGCGCCAGCAGCCAAGTGTCACTGGTCTCCTACAATGAGCAGTTCTTC | CASSQVSLVSYNEQFF | . | . | TRBJ2-1 | 16 | TRBV4-1
TGTGCCAGCAGTTTATGGGGGGAGGTGGATAGCGACAGAGATACGCAGTATTTT | CASSLWGEVDSDRDTQYF | . | . | TRBJ2-3 | 18 | TRBV28
TGTGCCAGCAGCCAAGGCACTAGCAATGAGCAGTTCTTC | CASSQGTSNEQFF | . | . | TRBJ2-1 | 13 | TRBV11-3
TGTGCCAGTATGGCCCAGGAAGGTCAGCCCCAGCATTTT | CASMAQEGQPQHF | . | . | TRBJ1-5 | 13 | TRBV19
TGTGCCAGCAGCTTACAGTCTCTGGAAGCTTTCTTT | CASSLQSLEAFF | . | . | TRBJ1-1 | 12 | TRBV5-8
TGTGCCAGCAGCGAAGCGCTAGCGGGAGGGACCTACGAGCAGTACTTC | CASSEALAGGTYEQYF | TRBD2 | . | TRBJ2-7 | 16 | TRBV7-9
TGTGCCAGCAGCTTCTTAGCGGGAGGGCCCGACAATGAGCAGTTCTTC | CASSFLAGGPDNEQFF | TRBD2 | . | TRBJ2-1 | 16 | TRBV11-1
TGTGCCAGCAGTGGACAGAATGAGCAGTTCTTC | CASSGQNEQFF | . | once | TRBJ2-1 | 11 | TRBV2
TGCGCCAGCAGCCAAGCCACTCAAGACAGCTCCTACGAGCAGTACTTC | CASSQATQDSSYEQYF | . | . | TRBJ2-7 | 16 | TRBV4-3
TGTGCCAGCAGCTTGGGACCGACAGGGGTACAATCTGGGGCCAACGTCCTGACTTTC | CASSLGPTGVQSGANVLTF | TRBD1 | . | TRBJ2-6 | 19 | TRBV7-2
TGTGCCAGCAGTTTCGTAGCGGGAGCATACGAGCAGTACTTC | CASSFVAGAYEQYF | TRBD2 | . | TRBJ2-7 | 14 | TRBV27
TGTGCCACCAGTGATTATGGGACACCACCCTACAATGAGCAGTTCTTC | CATSDYGTPPYNEQFF | . | . | TRBJ2-1 | 16 | TRBV24-1
TGTGCCAGCAGCTTGGCACAGGGGGATGATACGCAGTATTTT | CASSLAQGDDTQYF | TRBD1 | . | TRBJ2-3 | 14 | TRBV5-4
TGTGCCAGCAGTTTATGGGGCGGGGCTGGGGCCAACGTCCTGACTTTC | CASSLWGGAGANVLTF | . | . | TRBJ2-6 | 16 | TRBV28
TGCGCCAGCAGCTTGGTGGCGGGTAGCACAGATACGCAGTATTTT | CASSLVAGSTDTQYF | . | . | TRBJ2-3 | 15 | TRBV5-1
TGTGCCAGCAGCACACCAGACAGGGTATTAGGTGGCTACACCTTC | CASSTPDRVLGGYTF | TRBD1 | . | TRBJ1-2 | 15 | TRBV13
TGCGCCAGCAGCCCACAGGGTGGGTTGGAGACCCAGTACTTC | CASSPQGGLETQYF | . | . | TRBJ2-5 | 14 | TRBV5-1